A single sample is the source of the 22 T cell receptor beta chains below, sequenced in a study of OX40 agonist ivuxolimab in advanced cancers. TCRdb's table, derived via immunoSEQ multiplex PCR, lists solely in-frame clones and lacks some. The sample shows about 69,000 clones, almost 90% of them seen only once. This material consisted of CD4+ or CD8+ T cells sorted from blood, taken in a trial of the OX40 agonist ivuxolimab. The receptors stem from an adult with an advanced solid tumor such as melanoma, head and neck, liver or kidney cancer.

The chain has TRBV10-2 and TRBJ1-2; 7 positions agree with TRBD1. This CDR3 has 14 amino acids. J gave up 4 bases and V 2 bases, and 4 bases lay outside the gene matches. Germline V CDR1 and CDR2: WSHSY, SAAADI. The CDR3 here is CASSEQGEAYGYTF. CDR3 nucleotides: TGCGCCAGCAGTGAGCAGGGGGAGGCCTATGGCTACACCTTC.

The chain carries TRBV11-2 and TRBJ2-1; D is undetermined. Trimming pared 2 bases from V and 0 bases from J, leaving 8 bases between. Germline CDR1 is SGHAT and CDR2 is FQNNGV. CDR3 length equals 15 residues. This chain's CDR3 is CASSLHASSYNEQFF. In DNA form, the CDR3 reads TGTGCCAGCAGCTTACACGCGAGCTCCTACAATGAGCAGTTCTTC.

This clone is medium-sized by share. J is TRBJ1-2 and V is TRBV18, with D tentatively TRBD1 (6 bases). V was trimmed by 5 bases and J by 8 bases, leaving 12 bases between them. Germline CDR1 KGHSH, CDR2 LQKENI. The length of the CDR3 is 12 residues. The CDR3 spells CASSSTGRGYTF. The DNA of the CDR3 is TGTGCCAGCTCAAGCACAGGGAGAGGCTACACCTTC.

The rearrangement joins TRBV18 to TRBJ2-7; tentative D call: TRBD1 (5 bases). V lost 6 bases to trimming and J lost 5 bases, with 11 bases between them. This CDR3 is 12 amino acids long. Looked up from germline, CDR1 is KGHSH and CDR2 is LQKENI. CDR3 DNA sequence: TGTGCCAGCTCTCGAGACAGAGACGAGCAGTACTTC. This sequence encodes CASSRDRDEQYF.

The chain couples TRBV19 to TRBJ2-1; tentatively, D is TRBD1 or TRBD2 (5 bases each). V was pared by 6 bases and J by 1 base, with 13 bases between. From germline, CDR1 is LNHDA and CDR2 SQIVND (reference sequence). The CDR3 consists of 15 residues. The CDR3 nucleotides are TGTGCCAGTAGCCGAGGGGAAACATCCTACAATGAGCAGTTCTTC. It encodes CASSRGETSYNEQFF.

The chain carries TRBV6-5 and TRBJ2-7; D remains unclear. Germline V gives CDR1 MNHEY, CDR2 SVGAGI. Trimming pared 6 bases from V and 6 bases from J, leaving 12 bases between. The CDR3 runs 12 residues. The CDR3 reads CASSKTGREQYF. Here the CDR3 DNA reads TGTGCCAGCAGCAAGACTGGGCGCGAGCAGTACTTC.

This rearrangement joins TRBV27 to TRBJ2-4; 8 nucleotides match TRBD1. J lost 6 bases, V lost 5 bases, and 9 bases had no gene match. The CDR3 runs to 15 residues. The V gene's germline CDR1 is MNHEY and CDR2 SMNVEV (reference sequence). CDR3 coding DNA: TGTGCCAGCAGTCCCCAGGACAGGGTCGGAAACATTCAGTACTTC. Amino acid sequence: CASSPQDRVGNIQYF.

CDR3 DNA sequence: TGTGCCAGCAGTTTAGGGGGTAACTCCTACAATGAGCAGTTCTTC. Its protein is CASSLGGNSYNEQFF. The chain has TRBV28 and TRBJ2-1; tentatively, D is TRBD1 or TRBD2 (5 bases each). The CDR3 covers 15 residues. Per germline, CDR1 MDHEN and CDR2 SYDVKM. V gave up 2 bases and J gave up 0 bases, with 8 bases separating them.

V gene TRBV2 combines with J gene TRBJ1-1, with 8 bases matching TRBD1. V shed 8 bases, J shed 10 bases, and the junction held 9 bases outside the gene matches. Germline loops: CDR1 SNHLY, CDR2 FYNNEI. The CDR3 has 12 residues. This CDR3 is CASGVGQGRAFF. In nucleotides, the CDR3 is TGTGCCAGCGGGGTTGGACAGGGTCGAGCTTTCTTT.

This chain joins TRBV5-1 and TRBJ2-7, with TRBD1 as a possible D gene (5 bases). Per germline, CDR1 SGHRS and CDR2 YFSETQ. This CDR3 is 15 amino acids long. The V end was cut by 0 bases, the J end by 2 bases, with 12 bases between. CDR3 loop: CASSLGGHVTYEQYF. CDR3 nucleotides: TGCGCCAGCAGCTTGGGTGGACACGTTACCTACGAGCAGTACTTC.

The chain recombines TRBV7-2 with TRBJ1-5, with D uncertain. The germline CDR1 and CDR2 sequences are SGHTA and FQGNSA. This CDR3 has 15 amino acids. Trimming took off 0 bases at V and 0 bases at J, with 6 bases between the two ends. The CDR3 sequence: CASSLAQNSNQPQHF. Here the CDR3 DNA reads TGTGCCAGCAGCTTAGCGCAGAATAGCAATCAGCCCCAGCATTTT.

The chain links TRBV7-8 to TRBJ2-5; D is unresolved. The CDR3 is made up of 12 amino acids. V dropped 2 bases and J dropped 5 bases, with 6 bases sitting between them. Germline V CDR1 and CDR2: SGHVS, FQNEAQ. The CDR3 spells CASSLPPETQYF. The DNA for the CDR3 is TGTGCCAGCAGCTTACCCCCTGAGACCCAGTACTTC. The full variable domain, with the rest looked up from reference TRBV7-8 and TRBJ2-5, is GAGVSQSPRYKVAKRGQDVALRCDPISGHVSLFWYQQALGQGPEFLTYFQNEAQLDKSGLPSDRFFAERPEGSVSTLKIQRTQQEDSAVYLCASSLPPETQYFGPGTRLLVL.

J is TRBJ2-7 and V is TRBV7-2, with D tentatively TRBD1 (5 bases). V lost 5 bases to trimming and J lost 6 bases, with 20 bases between them. Germline CDR1 and CDR2: SGHTA and FQGNSA. The CDR3 is 15 amino acids. Here the CDR3 reads CASSLGRTTSSEQYF. CDR3 nucleotide sequence: TGTGCCAGCAGCCTGGGCCGGACAACTTCATCCGAGCAGTACTTC.

The chain employs TRBV30 and TRBJ2-6; D not certain. The ends were cut back, 0 bases at V and 1 base at J, with 1 base in the middle. The V gene's germline CDR1 is GTSNPN and CDR2 SVGIG (reference sequence). The CDR3 loop spans 13 amino acids. CDR3 sequence: CAWSVSGANVLTF. The CDR3 region has the DNA TGTGCCTGGAGTGTATCTGGGGCCAACGTCCTGACTTTC. Full variable domain (missing parts from reference TRBV30 and TRBJ2-6): SQTIHQWPATLVQPVGSPLSLECTVEGTSNPNLYWYRQAAGRGLQLLFYSVGIGQISSEVPQNLSASRPQDRQFILSSKKLLLSDSGFYLCAWSVSGANVLTFGAGSRLTVL.

A few counts support this clone. The CDR3 reads CASSQTGFGEQYF. In nucleotides, the CDR3 is TGTGCCAGCAGTCAAACAGGGTTTGGCGAGCAGTACTTC. The chain recombines TRBV11-3 with TRBJ2-7; TRBD1 might be the D (6 bases). This CDR3 is 13 amino acids long. Per the germline V gene, CDR1 is SGHNT and CDR2 is YENEEA. V dropped 6 bases and J dropped 6 bases, with 15 bases sitting between them. The entire variable domain, with the rest obtained from reference TRBV11-3 and TRBJ2-7, is as follows: EAGVVQSPRYKIIEKKQPVAFWCNPISGHNTLYWYLQNLGQGPELLIRYENEEAVDDSQLPKDRFSAERLKGVDSTLKIQPAELGDSAVYLCASSQTGFGEQYFGPGTRLTVT.

This clone was observed once. The chain carries TRBV4-1 and TRBJ2-5; D tentatively fits TRBD1 or TRBD2 (5 bases each). Trimming stripped 9 bases from V and 5 bases from J, with 22 bases between. The CDR3 covers 15 residues. CDR1 and CDR2 from the germline V gene are MGHRA and YSYEKL. The CDR3, as DNA: TGCGCCAGTCGGGGCCCCGGGCAGGGTCGGGAGACCCAGTACTTC. This sequence encodes CASRGPGQGRETQYF.

The J gene is TRBJ2-1, the V gene TRBV6-1; D gene unclear. There are 14 residues in the CDR3. The V gene's germline CDR1 is MNHNS and CDR2 SASEGT. Trimming took off 6 bases at V and 3 bases at J, with 12 bases between the two ends. The CDR3 is CASRIADGYNEQFF. The CDR3 nucleotides are TGTGCCAGCAGGATCGCGGACGGCTACAATGAGCAGTTCTTC.

The rearrangement links TRBV4-1 to TRBJ2-5; D possibly corresponds to TRBD1 (6 bases). The germline V gene has CDR1 MGHRA and CDR2 YSYEKL. Trimming left V 4 bases short and J 1 base short, with 10 bases between. This CDR3 contains 14 residues. Here the CDR3 DNA reads TGCGCCAGCAGCCTACAGGGTTTCCAAGAGACCCAGTACTTC. Encoded protein: CASSLQGFQETQYF.

As DNA, the CDR3 is TGTGCCATCAGTGAGGTAGCGGTGAGCACAGATACGCAGTATTTT. As protein: CAISEVAVSTDTQYF. J is TRBJ2-3 and V is TRBV10-3; possible D gene TRBD2, 6 bases. From germline, CDR1 is ENHRY and CDR2 SYGVKD. This CDR3 contains 15 residues. V was clipped by 2 bases and J by 0 bases, with 9 bases between them.

Remarks on this clone: Mismatch with germline at one junction end may stem from a read error. This chain uses TRBV29-1 with TRBJ2-1; D assignment may be TRBD1 or TRBD2 (10 bases each). The length of the CDR3 is 13 residues. CDR1 and CDR2 (germline): SQVTM, ANQGSEA. The CDR3 reads CSTAPGQGTSVLF. The CDR3 bases are TGCAGCACAGCGCCGGGACAGGGGACTAGCGTCCTCTTC.

The genes are TRBV18 and TRBJ2-3, with 7 nucleotides matching TRBD2. Germline lookup yields CDR1 KGHSH and CDR2 LQKENI. The CDR3 spans 15 residues. Trimming took 4 bases from V and 2 from J; bases not matched to a gene: 6. The CDR3 reads CASSLLADDTDTQYF. The CDR3 DNA reads as TGTGCCAGCTCACTCCTAGCGGATGACACAGATACGCAGTATTTT.

This clone is a singleton in its sample. In DNA, the CDR3 is TGTGCCAGCAGACCAGTGGGGACAGAAATCAGTCGCCTCCACTTT. Translating it yields CASRPVGTEISRLHF. V gene TRBV5-4 combines with J gene TRBJ1-6, with TRBD1 matching 7 bases. The germline V gene has CDR1 SGHNT and CDR2 YYREEE (reference sequence). The CDR3 totals 15 residues. V trimming: 5 bases; J trimming: 15 bases; junction bases outside the gene matches: 17.